The rows below give T cell receptor beta chains drawn from one sample of a study of beta chain features in type 1 diabetes. Sequencing used immunoSEQ multiplex PCR; TCRdb keeps in-frame clones, though not all of them. The data contain 150,000 or so clones, around a tenth of them singletons. The specimen sequenced was central memory CD4+ T cells from blood. The receptors derive from a man aged 18 to 30 in good health. Both conserved end residues are part of each CDR3. D genes are given only for firm matches. Where a row states a size, it is once, few, many or the class of an expanded clone; other rows omit it.

D gene | clone size | J gene | V gene | CDR3 protein | CDR3 DNA
TRBD2 | few | TRBJ2-5 | TRBV30 | CAWRGRGAQLETQYF | TGTGCCTGGAGAGGGCGGGGGGCCCAACTGGAGACCCAGTACTTC
TRBD1 | few | TRBJ1-2 | TRBV2 | CASSGGQGGSGYTF | TGTGCCAGCAGTGGAGGACAGGGGGGAAGTGGCTACACCTTC
TRBD1 | NA | TRBJ2-7 | TRBV7-9 | CASSSGAGGYEQYF | TGTGCCAGCAGCTCAGGGGCAGGGGGCTACGAGCAGTACTTC
NA | few | TRBJ2-7 | TRBV27 | CASSLSLGQTYEQYF | TGTGCCAGCAGTTTATCGCTTGGCCAAACCTACGAGCAGTACTTC
TRBD1 | NA | TRBJ2-2 | TRBV30 | CAWPGQANTGELFF | TGTGCCTGGCCGGGACAGGCCAACACCGGGGAGCTGTTTTTT
TRBD1 | few | TRBJ2-3 | TRBV11-2 | CASSLALQGAVDTQYF | TGTGCCAGCAGCTTAGCCCTACAGGGGGCAGTAGATACGCAGTATTTT
TRBD1 | few | TRBJ1-6 | TRBV2 | CASGIQGAMNSPLHF | TGTGCCAGCGGGATTCAGGGGGCTATGAATTCACCCCTCCACTTT
NA | few | TRBJ2-7 | TRBV7-2 | CASSLHNPSYEQYF | TGTGCCAGCAGCTTGCACAATCCCTCCTACGAGCAGTACTTC
TRBD2 | NA | TRBJ2-3 | TRBV5-4 | CASSSGLAGPSTDTQYF | TGTGCCAGCAGCTCCGGACTAGCGGGGCCTAGCACAGATACGCAGTATTTT
TRBD1 | few | TRBJ1-1 | TRBV5-6 | CASSNKDRLNTEAFF | TGTGCCAGCAGCAACAAGGACAGGCTGAACACTGAAGCTTTCTTT
TRBD2 | NA | TRBJ2-3 | TRBV18 | CASSPSSGGAIDTQYF | TGTGCCAGCTCACCCTCTAGCGGGGGGGCCATAGATACGCAGTATTTT
TRBD2 | NA | TRBJ2-1 | TRBV4-3 | CASSLAGGPHEQFF | TGCGCCAGCAGTCTAGCGGGGGGGCCCCATGAGCAGTTCTTC
NA | few | TRBJ2-1 | TRBV7-8 | CASRKEEGGRSYNEQFF | TGTGCCAGCAGAAAAGAGGAAGGAGGGCGCTCCTACAATGAGCAGTTCTTC
TRBD1 | NA | TRBJ1-2 | TRBV5-1 | CASSLGQGAPDGYTF | TGCGCCAGCAGCTTGGGACAGGGGGCTCCTGATGGCTACACCTTC
TRBD2 | few | TRBJ2-7 | TRBV5-1 | CASSSWEGYEQYF | TGCGCCAGCAGCTCCTGGGAGGGGTACGAGCAGTACTTC
NA | NA | TRBJ1-2 | TRBV7-3 | CASSPRAGTFYGYTF | TGTGCCAGCAGCCCCCGAGCGGGGACATTCTATGGCTACACCTTC
NA | NA | TRBJ1-6 | TRBV6-1 | CASILGDTNSPLHF | TGTGCCAGCATCCTAGGGGACACAAATTCACCCCTCCACTTT
NA | few | TRBJ1-6 | TRBV5-1 | CASSFESSYNSPLHF | TGCGCCAGCAGCTTCGAGAGCTCCTATAATTCACCCCTCCACTTT
TRBD2 | few | TRBJ2-5 | TRBV10-3 | CAISDPGTSGKETQYF | TGTGCCATCAGTGATCCGGGGACTAGCGGAAAAGAGACCCAGTACTTC
NA | few | TRBJ2-5 | TRBV5-1 | CASRFGGMAFQETQYF | TGCGCCAGCAGATTTGGGGGGATGGCCTTCCAAGAGACCCAGTACTTC
NA | NA | TRBJ1-2 | TRBV5-1 | CASSLEAGLSNYGYTF | TGCGCCAGCAGCTTGGAGGCAGGGCTTAGCAACTATGGCTACACCTTC
TRBD1 | few | TRBJ1-6 | TRBV2 | CASSERGQGANSPLHF | TGTGCCAGCAGTGAACGTGGACAGGGGGCTAATTCACCCCTCCACTTT
NA | NA | TRBJ2-2 | TRBV5-6 | CASSLVGQGKAGELFF | TGTGCCAGCAGCTTGGTTGGCCAGGGCAAGGCCGGGGAGCTGTTTTTT
NA | few | TRBJ2-5 | TRBV7-8 | CASTQGGVLTQYF | TGTGCCAGCACCCAAGGGGGGGTTTTGACCCAGTACTTC
NA | NA | TRBJ2-5 | TRBV11-2 | CASSLGGNRQETQYF | TGTGCCAGCAGCTTAGGGGGAAACAGGCAAGAGACCCAGTACTTC
TRBD1 | few | TRBJ1-3 | TRBV5-1 | CASTREGAPGNTIYF | TGCGCCAGCACCAGAGAGGGGGCCCCTGGAAACACCATATATTTT
TRBD2 | NA | TRBJ2-5 | TRBV5-1 | CASSSAGGGETQYF | TGCGCCAGCAGCTCCGCGGGGGGTGGAGAGACCCAGTACTTC
TRBD1 | NA | TRBJ1-6 | TRBV2 | CASSEAQGGYNSPLHF | TGTGCCAGCAGTGAAGCGCAGGGGGGCTATAATTCACCCCTCCACTTT
NA | few | TRBJ2-1 | TRBV18 | CASSPLSGSYNEQFF | TGTGCCAGCTCACCTTTATCAGGGTCCTACAATGAGCAGTTCTTC
NA | NA | TRBJ2-3 | TRBV11-2 | CASSPVSRTDTQYF | TGTGCCAGCAGCCCCGTGTCTCGCACAGATACGCAGTATTTT
NA | few | TRBJ2-1 | TRBV6-5 | CASRYGGRGLYNEQFF | TGTGCCAGCAGATACGGCGGAAGGGGCCTATACAATGAGCAGTTCTTC
NA | few | TRBJ1-5 | TRBV7-9 | CASSSAQGQPQHF | TGTGCCAGCAGCTCTGCTCAGGGACAGCCCCAGCATTTT
TRBD1 | few | TRBJ2-7 | TRBV19 | CASRRGTGTPRDEQYF | TGTGCCAGTAGGCGGGGGACAGGGACCCCTCGGGACGAGCAGTACTTC
TRBD1 | few | TRBJ1-3 | TRBV30 | CAWSRGDTIYF | TGTGCCTGGAGCAGGGGGGACACCATATATTTT
TRBD1 | few | TRBJ1-2 | TRBV6-5 | CASSYGQAGYGYTF | TGTGCCAGCAGTTACGGACAGGCTGGGTACGGCTACACCTTC
NA | few | TRBJ1-1 | TRBV4-3 | CASSQGLDRNTEAFF | TGCGCCAGCAGCCAAGGTTTGGACAGGAACACTGAAGCTTTCTTT
TRBD1 | few | TRBJ2-6 | TRBV5-6 | CASSPGDRVGANVLTF | TGTGCCAGCAGCCCCGGGGACAGGGTGGGGGCCAACGTCCTGACTTTC
TRBD1 | NA | TRBJ2-1 | TRBV12-5 | CASGLLTWTGDSSNEQFF | TGTGCTAGTGGTTTACTTACCTGGACAGGGGATTCAAGCAATGAGCAGTTCTTC
NA | NA | TRBJ2-3 | TRBV7-9 | CASSLGRGSASTDTQYF | TGTGCCAGCAGCTTAGGCCGGGGGTCAGCTAGCACAGATACGCAGTATTTT